The rows below give T cell receptor beta chains drawn from one sample of a study of blood T cell repertoires in COVID-19. Method: immunoSEQ multiplex PCR; TCRdb's copy keeps in-frame clones and lacks some. The sample consists of some 180,000 clones, around 78% of them appearing once. Material for sequencing was peripheral blood. These receptors were collected from a woman of 80 years or more with active or convalescent COVID-19. Both conserved end residues are part of each CDR3. D genes are given only for firm matches. The size entry is marked missing in some rows and otherwise reads once, few, many or a size class.

J: TRBJ2-7; D: TRBD1; V: TRBV4-1; size: -; CDR3: CASSRRVRDRGSNEQYF; DNA: TGCGCCAGCAGCCGTCGGGTCCGGGACAGGGGGTCTAACGAGCAGTACTTC
J: TRBJ2-6; D: -; V: TRBV10-3; size: -; CDR3: CAITGQSGANVLTF; DNA: TGTGCCATCACCGGACAGTCTGGGGCCAACGTCCTGACTTTC
J: TRBJ1-6; D: -; V: TRBV9; size: many; CDR3: CASSGQPLAPLHF; DNA: TGTGCCAGCAGCGGACAGCCCCTTGCACCCCTCCACTTT
J: TRBJ2-3; D: -; V: TRBV6-2/TRBV6-3; size: -; CDR3: CASSPARSSRTDTQYF; DNA: TGTGCCAGCAGCCCTGCGAGGTCCAGCCGCACAGATACGCAGTATTTT
J: TRBJ1-2; D: TRBD1; V: TRBV7-2; size: few; CDR3: CAIRTGNYGYTF; DNA: TGTGCCATCCGGACAGGCAACTATGGCTACACCTTC
J: TRBJ1-3; D: -; V: TRBV15; size: -; CDR3: CATSRDLTRGNTIYF; DNA: TGTGCCACCAGCAGAGATTTGACAAGGGGAAACACCATATATTTT
J: TRBJ2-4; D: -; V: TRBV19; size: -; CDR3: CASSIVAQRGAKNIQYF; DNA: TGTGCCAGTAGTATAGTGGCCCAAAGGGGAGCCAAAAACATTCAGTACTTC
J: TRBJ1-1; D: -; V: TRBV18; size: -; CDR3: CASSLLQGAEAFF; DNA: TGTGCCAGCTCACTTCTACAGGGCGCTGAAGCTTTCTTT
J: TRBJ2-6; D: TRBD1; V: TRBV10-3; size: -; CDR3: CATTGGGVRGANVLTF; DNA: TGTGCCACCACAGGGGGCGGGGTACGAGGGGCCAACGTCCTGACTTTC
J: TRBJ2-7; D: TRBD1; V: TRBV19; size: -; CDR3: CASSTGGYEQYF; DNA: TGTGCCAGTAGCACAGGGGGCTACGAGCAGTACTTC
J: TRBJ2-2; D: -; V: TRBV5-4; size: -; CDR3: CASSFRRGHMNTGELFF; DNA: TGTGCCAGCAGCTTTCGTCGGGGACACATGAACACCGGGGAGCTGTTTTTT
J: TRBJ2-1; D: TRBD2; V: TRBV2; size: -; CDR3: CASRSSGAAYNEQFF; DNA: TGTGCCAGCAGATCTAGCGGGGCAGCCTACAATGAGCAGTTCTTC
J: TRBJ1-2; D: TRBD1; V: TRBV5-1; size: -; CDR3: CASSLDGQGTDGYTF; DNA: TGCGCCAGCAGCTTGGACGGACAGGGGACGGATGGCTACACCTTC
J: TRBJ2-7; D: -; V: TRBV4-1; size: few; CDR3: CASSQGPGAGYLQYF; DNA: TGCGCCAGCAGCCAAGGTCCAGGGGCAGGCTATCTACAGTACTTC
J: TRBJ1-1; D: -; V: TRBV2; size: few; CDR3: CASKQDLDTEAFF; DNA: TGTGCCAGTAAACAGGATCTGGACACTGAAGCTTTCTTT
J: TRBJ2-2; D: TRBD1; V: TRBV7-9; size: -; CDR3: CASSEGANTGELFF; DNA: TGTGCCAGCAGCGAGGGGGCTAACACCGGGGAGCTGTTTTTT
J: TRBJ2-1; D: -; V: TRBV19; size: -; CDR3: CASTQWRGSSYNEQFF; DNA: TGTGCCAGTACCCAATGGCGGGGATCCTCCTACAATGAGCAGTTCTTC
J: TRBJ1-1; D: -; V: TRBV10-3; size: few; CDR3: CAISDSAASPGGAFF; DNA: TGTGCCATCAGTGATTCGGCGGCTAGTCCGGGTGGAGCTTTCTTT
J: TRBJ1-2; D: TRBD1; V: TRBV12-3/TRBV12-4; size: once; CDR3: CASSLGRGYGYTF; DNA: TGTGCCAGCAGTTTGGGCAGGGGGTATGGCTACACCTTC
J: TRBJ2-5; D: TRBD2; V: TRBV3-1/TRBV3-2; size: -; CDR3: CASSYLAGYEETQYF; DNA: TGTGCCAGCAGTTACCTAGCGGGGTACGAGGAGACCCAGTACTTC
J: TRBJ2-3; D: TRBD2; V: TRBV7-6; size: -; CDR3: CASSPERGGGADTQYF; DNA: TGTGCCAGCAGCCCCGAGCGGGGGGGCGGGGCAGATACGCAGTATTTT
J: TRBJ2-2; D: -; V: TRBV28; size: -; CDR3: CASRPSLNRETGELFF; DNA: TGTGCCAGCAGACCCTCGCTGAACAGGGAAACCGGGGAGCTGTTTTTT
J: TRBJ1-6; D: -; V: TRBV14; size: -; CDR3: CASSQGGPWGLPLHF; DNA: TGTGCCAGCAGCCAGGGGGGGCCATGGGGTTTACCCCTCCACTTT
J: TRBJ1-1; D: TRBD1; V: TRBV18; size: -; CDR3: CASSPKGGLGTEAFF; DNA: TGTGCCAGCTCACCAAAAGGGGGCCTAGGCACTGAAGCTTTCTTT
J: TRBJ1-4; D: TRBD1; V: TRBV28; size: -; CDR3: CASSSKWDRGEPTNEKLFF; DNA: TGTGCCAGCAGTTCTAAATGGGACAGGGGCGAACCAACTAATGAAAAACTGTTTTTT
J: TRBJ2-5; D: TRBD1; V: TRBV6-2/TRBV6-3; size: -; CDR3: CASSEGQGLKTQYF; DNA: TGTGCCAGCAGCGAAGGACAGGGGCTGAAGACCCAGTACTTC
J: TRBJ2-3; D: TRBD1; V: TRBV5-1; size: few; CDR3: CASSLGTGGNTDTQYF; DNA: TGCGCCAGCAGCTTGGGGACAGGGGGTAACACAGATACGCAGTATTTT
J: TRBJ2-2; D: -; V: TRBV28; size: -; CDR3: CASSLFTGKGELFF; DNA: TGTGCCAGCAGTTTGTTTACAGGGAAGGGGGAGCTGTTTTTT
J: TRBJ2-1; D: -; V: TRBV7-2; size: -; CDR3: CASSRLVHEQFF; DNA: TGTGCCAGCAGCCGACTAGTTCATGAGCAGTTCTTC
J: TRBJ2-7; D: TRBD2; V: TRBV5-4; size: -; CDR3: CASSLSSGGVYEQYF; DNA: TGTGCCAGCAGCTTGTCTAGCGGGGGCGTTTACGAGCAGTACTTC
J: TRBJ1-5; D: -; V: TRBV18; size: -; CDR3: CASSPKGTDNQPQHF; DNA: TGTGCCAGCTCACCAAAGGGGACTGATAATCAGCCCCAGCATTTT
J: TRBJ2-7; D: -; V: TRBV4-1; size: -; CDR3: CASSQTIQRPPHEQYF; DNA: TGCGCCAGCAGCCAAACGATACAGCGGCCCCCCCACGAGCAGTACTTC
J: TRBJ2-2; D: -; V: TRBV10-3; size: -; CDR3: CAISESASEFAGELFF; DNA: TGTGCCATCAGTGAGTCGGCTAGTGAGTTCGCCGGGGAGCTGTTTTTT
J: TRBJ1-3; D: TRBD1; V: TRBV4-3; size: -; CDR3: CASSQDSGTGLSGNTIYF; DNA: TGCGCCAGCAGCCAAGATAGCGGGACAGGGCTCTCTGGAAACACCATATATTTT
J: TRBJ1-1; D: -; V: TRBV4-1; size: -; CDR3: CASSLGRGGNTEAFF; DNA: TGCGCCAGCAGCTTAGGACGGGGTGGGAACACTGAAGCTTTCTTT
J: TRBJ2-2; D: TRBD1; V: TRBV14; size: -; CDR3: CASSRDRDRAGVGELFF; DNA: TGTGCCAGCAGCCGAGACCGGGACAGAGCAGGGGTCGGGGAGCTGTTTTTT
J: TRBJ2-2; D: -; V: TRBV24-1; size: few; CDR3: CATSDLWGLSPGELFF; DNA: TGTGCCACCAGTGATTTATGGGGCCTTTCCCCCGGGGAGCTGTTTTTT
J: TRBJ1-1; D: TRBD1; V: TRBV5-1; size: -; CDR3: CASSSGQGAPMNTEAFF; DNA: TGCGCCAGCAGCTCGGGACAGGGGGCTCCAATGAACACTGAAGCTTTCTTT
J: TRBJ2-1; D: TRBD2; V: TRBV3-1/TRBV3-2; size: once; CDR3: CASSRGLAGGRNEQFF; DNA: TGTGCCAGCAGCCGGGGACTAGCGGGGGGGCGGAATGAGCAGTTCTTC
J: TRBJ2-5; D: TRBD1; V: TRBV11-2; size: -; CDR3: CASSLVYSNRGWETQYF; DNA: TGTGCCAGCAGCTTAGTGTATTCCAACAGGGGATGGGAGACCCAGTACTTC
J: TRBJ2-3; D: -; V: TRBV9; size: -; CDR3: CASSVGGTDTQYF; DNA: TGTGCCAGCAGCGTAGGAGGCACAGATACGCAGTATTTT
J: TRBJ2-7; D: -; V: TRBV15; size: -; CDR3: CATSPGSYEQYF; DNA: TGTGCCACCAGCCCAGGGTCCTACGAGCAGTACTTC
J: TRBJ1-2; D: TRBD1; V: TRBV5-1; size: -; CDR3: CASSDPGGQGTSGYTF; DNA: TGCGCCAGCAGTGACCCCGGAGGACAGGGGACGTCTGGCTACACCTTC
J: TRBJ2-7; D: -; V: TRBV10-3; size: -; CDR3: CAISETGLDIEQYF; DNA: TGTGCCATCAGTGAGACAGGGCTCGACATCGAGCAGTACTTC
J: TRBJ2-3; D: -; V: TRBV6-1; size: -; CDR3: CASSEAGGHTDTQYF; DNA: TGTGCCAGCAGTGAAGCGGGGGGGCACACAGATACGCAGTATTTT
J: TRBJ1-1; D: TRBD1; V: TRBV7-2; size: -; CDR3: CASSPPSPGQGSRTEAFF; DNA: TGTGCCAGCAGCCCCCCATCCCCGGGACAGGGTTCGAGGACTGAAGCTTTCTTT
J: TRBJ2-1; D: TRBD1; V: TRBV19; size: -; CDR3: CASSTGTGTGNNNEQFF; DNA: TGTGCCAGTAGTACCGGAACCGGGACAGGGAATAACAATGAGCAGTTCTTC
J: TRBJ2-5; D: -; V: TRBV5-1; size: -; CDR3: CASSRDIQETQYF; DNA: TGCGCCAGCAGTCGGGACATCCAAGAGACCCAGTACTTC
J: TRBJ1-2; D: -; V: TRBV28; size: -; CDR3: CASSPVGRGLANYGYTF; DNA: TGTGCCAGCAGCCCCGTAGGGAGGGGACTAGCTAACTATGGCTACACCTTC
J: TRBJ2-7; D: -; V: TRBV3-1/TRBV3-2; size: -; CDR3: CASSRYGSSYEQYF; DNA: TGTGCCAGCAGCCGTTATGGGAGCTCCTACGAGCAGTACTTC
J: TRBJ1-1; D: TRBD1; V: TRBV7-2; size: -; CDR3: CASSLEFSDRGPYTEAFF; DNA: TGTGCCAGCAGCTTAGAGTTTTCGGACAGGGGGCCCTACACTGAAGCTTTCTTT
J: TRBJ2-7; D: TRBD2; V: TRBV2; size: -; CDR3: CASRLQGGGGYEQYF; DNA: TGTGCCAGCAGACTTCAGGGCGGGGGGGGCTACGAGCAGTACTTC
J: TRBJ1-6; D: TRBD1; V: TRBV5-6; size: few; CDR3: CASSLGQGGSPLHF; DNA: TGTGCCAGCAGCCTTGGACAGGGTGGGTCACCCCTCCACTTT
J: TRBJ2-7; D: TRBD2; V: TRBV10-3; size: -; CDR3: CAISYSSGGASREQYF; DNA: TGTGCCATCAGTTACTCTAGCGGGGGGGCCTCTCGGGAGCAGTACTTC
J: TRBJ2-6; D: -; V: TRBV18; size: -; CDR3: CASSPRISGANVLTF; DNA: TGTGCCAGCTCACCGAGGATCTCTGGGGCCAACGTCCTGACTTTC